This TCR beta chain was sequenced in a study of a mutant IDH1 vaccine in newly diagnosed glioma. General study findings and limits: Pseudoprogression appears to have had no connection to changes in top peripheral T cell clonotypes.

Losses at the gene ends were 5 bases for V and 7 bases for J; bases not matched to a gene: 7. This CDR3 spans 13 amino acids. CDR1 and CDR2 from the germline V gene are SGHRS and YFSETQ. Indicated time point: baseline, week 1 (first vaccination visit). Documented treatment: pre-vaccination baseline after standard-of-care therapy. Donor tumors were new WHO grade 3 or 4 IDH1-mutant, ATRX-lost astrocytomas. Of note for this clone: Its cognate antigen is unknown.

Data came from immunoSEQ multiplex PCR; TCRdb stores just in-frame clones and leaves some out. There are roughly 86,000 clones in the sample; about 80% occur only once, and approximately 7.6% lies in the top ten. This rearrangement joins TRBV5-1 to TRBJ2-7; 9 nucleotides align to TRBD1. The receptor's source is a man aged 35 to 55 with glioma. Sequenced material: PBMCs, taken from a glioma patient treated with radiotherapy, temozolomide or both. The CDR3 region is CASSRRQGGEQYF. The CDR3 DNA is TGCGCCAGCAGTCGTAGACAGGGGGGAGAGCAGTACTTC.